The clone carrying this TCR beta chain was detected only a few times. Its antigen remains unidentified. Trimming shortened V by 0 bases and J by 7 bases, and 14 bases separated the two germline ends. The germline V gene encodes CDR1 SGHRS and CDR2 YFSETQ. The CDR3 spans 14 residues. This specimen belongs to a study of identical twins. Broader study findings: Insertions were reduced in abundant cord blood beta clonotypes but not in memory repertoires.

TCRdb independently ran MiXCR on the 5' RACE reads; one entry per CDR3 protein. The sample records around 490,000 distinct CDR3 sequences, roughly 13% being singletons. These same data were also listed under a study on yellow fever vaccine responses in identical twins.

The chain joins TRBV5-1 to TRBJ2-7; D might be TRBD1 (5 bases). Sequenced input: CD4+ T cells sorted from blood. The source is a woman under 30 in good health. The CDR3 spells CASSLADTGIEQYF. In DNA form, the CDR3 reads TGCGCCAGCAGCTTGGCCGACACAGGAATAGAGCAGTACTTC.